Sequencing of this T cell receptor (beta chain) was carried out in a study of identical twins. Study-wide results and caveats: Partial confounding of zero-insertion analyses by invariant MAIT and iNKT cells was possible.

This clonotype was observed a handful of times. Its antigen is as yet unknown. From germline, CDR1 is MNHEY and CDR2 SMNVEV (reference sequence). The CDR3 is 14 residues long. V shed 5 bases and J 9 bases; nucleotides not matched to a gene: 10. Using its own MiXCR run on the 5' RACE reads, TCRdb lists one record per CDR3 protein. The table shows around 470,000 distinct CDR3 sequences, with about 14% occurring only once. These same records also appear under a second study, on yellow fever vaccine responses in identical twins.

The source material was CD4+ T cells sorted from blood. This clonotype was sampled from a woman aged 18-29 years in good health. The chain has TRBV27 and TRBJ2-1; 7 bases fit TRBD1. CDR3 in DNA: TGTGCCAGCAGTAGCCTGGGACAGAGGGGTGAGCAGTTCTTC. It codes for CASSSLGQRGEQFF.